The 6 T cell receptor beta chains below all came from one sample that was sequenced in a study of cytomegalovirus exposure and HLA in healthy donors. Researchers ran the PCR with 60 Vbeta and 13 Jbeta primers. The repertoire was sequenced with immunoSEQ multiplex PCR; TCRdb's copy has only in-frame clones and lacks some. The sample lists approximately 140,000 clones, about 85% occurring once. The sequenced sample was PBMCs. The receptors here all came from a boy between 10 and 17 years old in good health and CMV-seronegative.

The chain carries TRBV18 and TRBJ2-4; tentatively, D is TRBD1 (6 bases). Germline V gives CDR1 KGHSH, CDR2 LQKENI. V was pared by 0 bases and J by 2 bases, with 17 bases between. The CDR3 has 18 amino acids. The CDR3 bases are TGTGCCAGCTCACCACCGGTACAGGGAAAGGGGACCAAAAACATTCAGTACTTC. Amino acid sequence: CASSPPVQGKGTKNIQYF.

A note on this clone: Within the sample, other DNA sequences also encode this same CDR3. The chain is built from TRBV6-5 and TRBJ1-1; no reliable D call. Trimming shortened V by 6 bases and J by 1 base, and 12 bases separated the two germline ends. Germline assignment: CDR1 MNHEY and CDR2 SVGAGI. The CDR3 sequence is 14 residues long. The CDR3 region has the DNA TGTGCCAGCAGCCTTTCCGGCGGGAACACTGAAGCTTTCTTT. This gives the protein CASSLSGGNTEAFF.

V gene TRBV7-9 combines with J gene TRBJ2-6, with 9 bases fitting TRBD1. Germline values: CDR1 SEHNR, CDR2 FQNEAQ (reference sequence). Trimming cost V 4 bases and J 0 bases; bases outside gene matches: 7. The CDR3 is made up of 18 amino acids. In DNA, the CDR3 is TGTGCCAGCAGCTGGAGACAGGGGGATAGCTCTGGGGCCAACGTCCTGACTTTC. Translated: CASSWRQGDSSGANVLTF. The entire variable domain, with the rest obtained from reference TRBV7-9 and TRBJ2-6, is as follows: DTGVSQNPRHKITKRGQNVTFRCDPISEHNRLYWYRQTLGQGPEFLTYFQNEAQLEKSRLLSDRFSAERPKGSFSTLEIQRTEQGDSAMYLCASSWRQGDSSGANVLTFGAGSRLTVL.

The chain is built from TRBV7-9 and TRBJ2-5, with D hard to call. V was cut by 5 bases and J by 2 bases, with 3 bases left in between. There are 11 residues in the CDR3. Germline CDR1 SEHNR, CDR2 FQNEAQ (reference sequence). The CDR3 region has the DNA TGTGCCAGCAGCCGTCAAGAGACCCAGTACTTC. Its translation is CASSRQETQYF.

The chain links TRBV9 to TRBJ1-3, with TRBD1 identical over 9 bases. V dropped 4 bases and J dropped 2; count of bases not matched to a gene: 13. The CDR3 is 18 amino acids. CDR1 and CDR2 from the germline V gene are SGDLS and YYNGEE. The CDR3 coding sequence is TGTGCCAGCAGCCGAGAATTGGGACAGGGTATCGCTGGAAACACCATATATTTT. It codes for CASSRELGQGIAGNTIYF.

The V call is TRBV9, the J call TRBJ2-6, with 7 bases matching TRBD2. CDR1 is SGDLS and CDR2 is YYNGEE in the germline V gene. V lost 4 bases, J lost 12 bases, and 10 bases stayed unmatched. CDR3 length equals 14 residues. The CDR3 bases are TGTGCCAGCAGCTCACCTCGGACGGGGGGCGTCCTGACTTTC. Translating it yields CASSSPRTGGVLTF.